Listed below are T cell receptor beta chains from one sample, sequenced in a study of spatial heterogeneity in lung cancer. TCRdb called the 5' RACE reads again in MiXCR, with one record for every CDR3 protein. Of around 92,000 distinct CDR3 sequences listed, about an eighth are singletons. Material: PBMCs, obtained at surgery. The receptor set was obtained from a male donor with early-stage non-small cell lung cancer. Each CDR3 is given with its conserved first and last residue. D genes are given only for firm matches. Part of the rows lack a size; the others show once, few, many or a class for expanded clones.

TRBV20-1	TRBJ2-7	.	once	CSARSNSYEQYF	TGCAGTGCTAGGTCTAACTCCTACGAGCAGTACTTC
TRBV29-1	TRBJ2-5	TRBD2	few	CSVEIGTSGSRFQETQYF	TGCAGCGTTGAAATAGGGACTAGCGGGAGCCGATTCCAAGAGACCCAGTACTTC
TRBV6-1	TRBJ1-6	.	many	CASSDWTPLHF	TGTGCCAGCAGTGATTGGACACCCCTCCACTTT
TRBV4-1	TRBJ2-2	TRBD2	few	CASSQDGRRVTGELFF	TGCGCCAGCAGCCAAGACGGGAGGAGGGTCACCGGGGAGCTGTTTTTT
TRBV20-1	TRBJ2-7	TRBD2	few	CSAIPARGDAYEQYF	TGCAGTGCTATCCCCGCGCGGGGGGATGCCTACGAGCAGTACTTC
TRBV10-3	TRBJ2-1	.	few	CATLHDNEQFF	TGTGCCACCCTCCATGACAATGAGCAGTTCTTC
TRBV28	TRBJ2-7	.	few	CASMVNLGGLLREQYF	TGTGCCAGCATGGTAAATTTGGGGGGGCTCCTACGCGAGCAGTACTTC
TRBV7-8	TRBJ2-7	TRBD1	.	CASSSLRDRVLYEQYF	TGTGCCAGCAGCTCGCTCCGGGACAGGGTGCTATACGAGCAGTACTTC
TRBV20-1	TRBJ2-1	.	.	CSASAGNNEQFF	TGCAGTGCTTCGGCGGGTAACAATGAGCAGTTCTTC
TRBV7-9	TRBJ2-6	.	.	CASSWGSGANVLTF	TGTGCCAGCAGCTGGGGCTCTGGGGCCAACGTCCTGACTTTC
TRBV4-1	TRBJ1-6	TRBD1	few	CASSHQTGEESPLHF	TGCGCCAGCAGCCACCAAACAGGGGAGGAATCACCCCTCCACTTT
TRBV7-9	TRBJ1-2	.	few	CASSLVGSQYGYTF	TGTGCCAGCAGCTTAGTCGGCAGTCAATATGGCTACACCTTC
TRBV7-6	TRBJ2-1	TRBD2	few	CASSLGLAGGSSYNEQFF	TGTGCCAGCAGCTTAGGACTAGCGGGGGGGAGCTCCTACAATGAGCAGTTCTTC
TRBV29-1	TRBJ2-1	.	.	CSPNRAGSYNEQFF	TGCAGCCCAAACAGGGCCGGCTCCTACAATGAGCAGTTCTTC
TRBV12-3/TRBV12-4	TRBJ1-2	.	many	CASSLDSLYGYTF	TGTGCCAGCAGTTTGGACAGTCTCTATGGCTACACCTTC
TRBV7-2	TRBJ1-3	.	.	CASSLPGNTIYF	TGTGCCAGCAGCTTACCAGGAAACACCATATATTTT
TRBV30	TRBJ1-2	.	many	CAWSGFNYGYTF	TGTGCCTGGAGCGGTTTTAACTATGGCTACACCTTC
TRBV28	TRBJ1-2	.	.	CASSLTPRGYTF	TGTGCCAGCAGTTTAACTCCGCGGGGCTACACCTTC
TRBV7-2	TRBJ1-5	TRBD1	few	CASSFTGAGQPQHF	TGTGCCAGCAGCTTTACAGGGGCAGGTCAGCCCCAGCATTTT
TRBV2	TRBJ1-6	.	.	CASSGTQPLHF	TGTGCCAGCAGTGGGACCCAACCCCTCCACTTT
TRBV7-2	TRBJ1-5	.	few	CASSPSPNQPQHF	TGTGCCAGCAGCCCCTCCCCAAATCAGCCCCAGCATTTT
TRBV10-3	TRBJ2-5	.	few	CAMGPGEETQYF	TGTGCCATGGGTCCGGGGGAAGAGACCCAGTACTTC
TRBV6-5	TRBJ2-1	.	many	CASSYRVSGALTYNEQFF	TGTGCCAGCAGTTATAGGGTTTCGGGGGCTCTTACATACAATGAGCAGTTCTTC
TRBV20-1	TRBJ1-6	.	few	CSARQDSLFNSPLHF	TGCAGTGCTAGACAGGACAGCCTTTTTAATTCACCCCTCCACTTT
TRBV27	TRBJ2-1	TRBD2	.	CASKASGAYNEQFF	TGTGCCAGCAAGGCTAGCGGGGCCTACAATGAGCAGTTCTTC
TRBV7-2	TRBJ2-1	.	.	CASSLAQGGYNEQFF	TGTGCCAGCAGCTTAGCCCAGGGGGGCTACAATGAGCAGTTCTTC
TRBV7-6	TRBJ2-1	.	many	CASSLAQSSYNEQFF	TGTGCCAGCAGCTTAGCGCAGAGCTCCTACAATGAGCAGTTCTTC
TRBV28	TRBJ1-1	.	.	CASGTGTNPLGTEAFF	TGTGCCAGCGGTACAGGGACAAACCCCCTTGGCACTGAAGCTTTCTTT
TRBV5-4	TRBJ2-5	.	.	CASSLSGKETQYF	TGTGCCAGCAGCCTTAGCGGAAAAGAGACCCAGTACTTC
TRBV9	TRBJ2-6	.	many	CASSVGGSGANVLTF	TGTGCCAGCAGCGTAGGAGGTTCCGGGGCCAACGTCCTGACTTTC
TRBV5-6	TRBJ2-5	TRBD2	few	CASSPGLGHQETQYF	TGTGCCAGCAGCCCGGGACTAGGACACCAAGAGACCCAGTACTTC
TRBV7-2	TRBJ1-5	TRBD1	many	CASSLTGDQPQHF	TGTGCCAGCAGCTTGACAGGGGATCAGCCCCAGCATTTT
TRBV28	TRBJ2-7	.	.	CASKTGSRGEQYF	TGTGCCAGCAAGACGGGGTCTCGGGGCGAGCAGTACTTC
TRBV28	TRBJ2-1	.	.	CASSPPGDVHEQFF	TGTGCCAGCAGTCCCCCCGGTGACGTCCATGAGCAGTTCTTC
TRBV3-1	TRBJ1-6	TRBD1	.	CASSHSGQGKSPLHF	TGTGCCAGCAGTCACTCGGGACAGGGAAAGTCACCCCTCCACTTT
TRBV7-2	TRBJ1-2	.	few	CASSFPGSNYGYTF	TGTGCCAGCAGCTTCCCTGGGTCTAACTATGGCTACACCTTC
TRBV12-3/TRBV12-4	TRBJ1-3	.	.	CASTLRRVTSGNTIYF	TGTGCCAGCACCCTTCGAAGGGTAACATCTGGAAACACCATATATTTT
TRBV2	TRBJ1-4	.	.	CASSRYVSATNEKLFF	TGTGCCAGCAGTCGATACGTCAGTGCAACTAATGAAAAACTGTTTTTT
TRBV20-1	TRBJ2-3	TRBD2	few	CSAPAGTTDTQYF	TGCAGTGCGCCAGCGGGGACCACAGATACGCAGTATTTT
TRBV20-1	TRBJ2-7	.	.	CSAKSFEYERYF	TGCAGTGCGAAGTCCTTCGAGTACGAGCGGTACTTC
TRBV23-1	TRBJ1-2	.	.	CASSQSRRAAYGYTF	TGCGCCAGCAGTCAATCCCGACGGGCAGCCTATGGCTACACCTTC
TRBV7-2	TRBJ2-1	TRBD1	many	CASSSYTGTGGNEQFF	TGTGCCAGCAGCTCCTATACGGGGACAGGGGGCAATGAGCAGTTCTTC
TRBV20-1	TRBJ2-3	.	.	CSAGRGPQSDTQYF	TGCAGTGCGGGCAGGGGCCCGCAGTCAGATACGCAGTATTTT
TRBV20-1	TRBJ2-3	.	.	CSARRLGAESTDTQYF	TGCAGTGCTAGAAGGCTCGGAGCGGAGAGCACAGATACGCAGTATTTT
TRBV20-1	TRBJ2-7	TRBD1	.	CSAPQGQGTHEQYF	TGCAGTGCTCCTCAAGGACAGGGTACCCACGAGCAGTACTTC
TRBV6-6	TRBJ2-7	.	many	CASSYSQGGQYF	TGTGCCAGCAGTTACTCGCAGGGTGGGCAGTACTTC
TRBV7-2	TRBJ2-5	.	few	CASSQQANRETQYF	TGTGCCAGCAGCCAACAGGCCAACCGGGAGACCCAGTACTTC
TRBV4-1	TRBJ2-1	.	.	CASSQEARTGPLNEQFF	TGCGCCAGCAGCCAAGAGGCAAGGACGGGACCTCTGAATGAGCAGTTCTTC
TRBV10-3	TRBJ2-1	TRBD2	.	CAISESTSGSFNEQFF	TGTGCCATCAGTGAGTCGACTAGCGGGAGCTTTAATGAGCAGTTCTTC
TRBV11-1	TRBJ2-5	TRBD2	many	CASSLNDLAGKETQYF	TGTGCCAGCAGCTTAAACGATCTAGCGGGAAAAGAGACCCAGTACTTC
TRBV21-1	TRBJ2-3	.	.	CASSKLGATGFISTDTQYF	TGTGCCAGCAGCAAATTGGGGGCGACAGGGTTCATTAGCACAGATACGCAGTATTTT
TRBV18	TRBJ1-6	.	.	CASSPRASGPNSPLHF	TGTGCCAGCTCACCACGAGCCTCAGGGCCGAATTCACCCCTCCACTTT
TRBV5-1	TRBJ1-1	.	.	CASSDRNTEAFF	TGCGCCAGCAGCGACAGGAACACTGAAGCTTTCTTT